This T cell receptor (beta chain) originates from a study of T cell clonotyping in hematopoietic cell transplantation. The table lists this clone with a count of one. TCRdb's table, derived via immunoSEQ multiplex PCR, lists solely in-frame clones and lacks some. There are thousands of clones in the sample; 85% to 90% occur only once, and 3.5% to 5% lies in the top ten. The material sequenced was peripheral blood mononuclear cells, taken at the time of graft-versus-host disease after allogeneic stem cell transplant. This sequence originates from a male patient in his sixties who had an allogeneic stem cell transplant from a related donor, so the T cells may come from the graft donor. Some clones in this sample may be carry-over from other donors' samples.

In DNA, the CDR3 is TGTGCCAGCAGAAGACGTGGCGGACACCTCCGGGAGCAGTACTTC. This encodes CASRRRGGHLREQYF. J is TRBJ2-7 and V is TRBV28; tentatively, D is TRBD1 (5 bases). The CDR3 runs 15 residues. CDR1 is MDHEN and CDR2 is SYDVKM in the germline V gene. Deletions cut 6 bases from V and 7 bases from J, with 22 bases between. The full variable domain, in which reference TRBV28 and TRBJ2-7 provide the parts outside the CDR3, is DVKVTQSSRYLVKRTGEKVFLECVQDMDHENMFWYRQDPGLGLRLIYFSYDVKMKEKGDIPEGYSVSREKKERFSLILESASTNQTSMYLCASRRRGGHLREQYFGPGTRLTVT.